This T cell receptor beta chain appears in the sequencing data of a study of shared clonotypes between healthy human individuals. Study-level information: Each donor's CD8 memory used one plate, CD8 naive two, each CD4 subset three. Notes on the study in general: Rarefaction showed sorted-subset sequencing was incomplete despite large depth. The study found lower generation probabilities in non-shared clonotypes than in those shared by all four donors.

This CDR3 spans 17 amino acids. Germline lookup yields CDR1 MGHRA and CDR2 YSYEKL. Trimming took 0 bases from V and 8 from J; bases not matched to a gene: 11. Replicate PCRs run on sorted subsets employed around 200 ng DNA, about 27,000 T cell genomes. Method: immunoSEQ multiplex PCR; TCRdb's copy keeps in-frame clones and lacks some. The sample comprises about a million clones, about three quarters of which are singletons, and approximately 1.5% rests with the top ten. Concerning this clone itself: Its cognate antigen is unknown.

The receptor's source is a man younger than 30 in good health. V usage is TRBV4-1 and J usage is TRBJ2-4; 9 bases line up with TRBD2. Sample: memory CD4+ T cells sorted from blood. Subset in this sample: CD45RA-negative fraction. CDR3 bases: TGCGCCAGCAGCCAAGATGGAGCGGGGGGAGGTGGGGACATTCAGTACTTC. Encoded protein: CASSQDGAGGGGDIQYF.